The 21 T cell receptor beta chains in this list originate from one sample, sequenced in a study of CD8 T cells in Susac syndrome. An amount of RNA that ranged from 0.5 to 1 ug was reverse transcribed with random hexamers. TCRdb used MiXCR to reprocess the immunoSEQ multiplex PCR reads, holding one entry per CDR3 protein. The table records around 280,000 distinct CDR3 sequences, approximately 81% of them present only once. Sequenced: CD8+ T cells from PBMCs. The receptors derive from a human donor with multiple sclerosis.

V is TRBV12-3 or TRBV12-4 and J is TRBJ1-5; D remains ambiguous. This CDR3 has 12 amino acids. The ends were cut back, 6 bases at V and 11 bases at J, with 14 bases in the middle. The chain's CDR3 is CASRDGGGSQHF. The CDR3 nucleotides read TGTGCCAGCAGGGACGGCGGTGGGTCCCAGCATTTT.

The chain is built from TRBV28 and TRBJ2-7; D gene ambiguous. Per germline, CDR1 MDHEN and CDR2 SYDVKM. V was trimmed by 7 bases and J by 2 bases, leaving 15 bases between them. The CDR3 length is 14 residues. The CDR3 loop reads CASTLRQWPYEQYF. The CDR3 bases are TGTGCCAGCACCCTCCGCCAGTGGCCCTACGAGCAGTACTTC.

This chain uses TRBV28 with TRBJ1-2; perhaps TRBD1 as D (6 bases). CDR1 and CDR2 from the germline V gene are MDHEN and SYDVKM. The CDR3 has 14 residues. V lost 7 bases, J lost 8 bases, and 20 bases lay in between. CDR3 nucleotides: TGTGCCAGCACTCAGAGGTCGGGGACACGAGGCTACACCTTC. Its protein product is CASTQRSGTRGYTF.

The V gene is TRBV4-1, the J gene TRBJ2-7, with 9 nucleotides matching TRBD2. The CDR3 length is 16 residues. Germline CDR1 is MGHRA and CDR2 is YSYEKL. V was clipped by 4 bases and J by 0 bases; unmatched bases: 7. The CDR3 here is CASSLRLAASSYEQYF. In DNA, the CDR3 is TGCGCCAGCAGCCTTAGACTAGCGGCAAGCTCCTACGAGCAGTACTTC.

The table lists this clonotype with a count of one. The chain employs TRBV28 and TRBJ1-1; 7 bases are shared with TRBD1. The V and J ends lost 2 bases and 2 bases, in that order; junction bases with no gene match: 8. Germline V gene data show CDR1 as MDHEN and CDR2 as SYDVKM. The CDR3 contains 16 residues. The CDR3 nucleotides are TGTGCCAGCAGTTTAGTTCAGGGGGAGGCCAACACTGAAGCTTTCTTT. Translating gives CASSLVQGEANTEAFF.

The chain couples TRBV5-1 to TRBJ2-7; 9 bases line up with TRBD2. Trimming cost V 0 bases and J 7 bases; bases outside gene matches: 14. The CDR3 totals 17 residues. Per germline, CDR1 SGHRS and CDR2 YFSETQ. As DNA, the CDR3 is TGCGCCAGCAGCTTGGTAAGGCGGGAGGGCCCCTCGCGTGAGCAGTACTTC. Amino acids: CASSLVRREGPSREQYF.

The rearrangement links TRBV7-9 to TRBJ2-7, with D perhaps matching TRBD2 (6 bases). This CDR3 has 15 amino acids. V shed 5 bases and J shed 0 bases, with 14 bases lying between them. CDR1 SEHNR and CDR2 FQNEAQ come from the germline V gene (reference sequence). CDR3 sequence (DNA): TGTGCCAGCAGCCCTAATGCGGGGCCCTCCTACGAGCAGTACTTC. Its translation: CASSPNAGPSYEQYF.

This clonotype was recorded a few times. The chain uses TRBV5-1 and TRBJ2-7; 10 nucleotides line up with TRBD1. Germline V lookup: CDR1 SGHRS, CDR2 YFSETQ. The junction had 2 bases not matched to a gene; V was cut back by 3 bases and J by 2 bases. The CDR3 runs 14 residues. The CDR3 nucleotides read TGCGCCAGCAGCTGGGACAGGGGTACCTACGAGCAGTACTTC. It is translated as CASSWDRGTYEQYF. Full variable domain (outside the CDR3, taken from reference TRBV5-1 and TRBJ2-7): KAGVTQTPRYLIKTRGQQVTLSCSPISGHRSVSWYQQTPGQGLQFLFEYFSETQRNKGNFPGRFSGRQFSNSRSEMNVSTLELGDSALYLCASSWDRGTYEQYFGPGTRLTVT.

The chain is built from TRBV7-8 and TRBJ2-7; weak D call: TRBD2 (7 bases). Germline V CDR1 and CDR2: SGHVS, FQNEAQ. CDR3 length equals 17 residues. Deletions cut 1 base from V and 5 bases from J, with 21 bases between. The CDR3 loop reads CASSLVKGRGPMDEQYF. The CDR3 DNA is TGTGCCAGCAGCTTAGTAAAAGGGCGGGGGCCCATGGACGAGCAGTACTTC. Together with reference TRBV7-8 and TRBJ2-7, the CDR3 gives the full variable domain: GAGVSQSPRYKVAKRGQDVALRCDPISGHVSLFWYQQALGQGPEFLTYFQNEAQLDKSGLPSDRFFAERPEGSVSTLKIQRTQQEDSAVYLCASSLVKGRGPMDEQYFGPGTRLTVT.

The V and J genes are TRBV2 and TRBJ2-1; 9 positions match TRBD2. Germline V gives CDR1 SNHLY, CDR2 FYNNEI. The CDR3 sequence is 16 residues long. The trim removed 0 bases at V and 8 bases at J, leaving 8 bases unmatched. The CDR3 coding sequence is TGTGCCAGCAGTGAAGCGCGGGCGGGAGGGTGGTATGAGCAGTTCTTC. Residues: CASSEARAGGWYEQFF.

The V gene is TRBV29-1, the J gene TRBJ2-1; D ambiguous. Germline V CDR1 and CDR2: SQVTM, ANQGSEA. The CDR3 length is 12 residues. V was cut by 2 bases and J by 1 base, with 3 bases left in between. The CDR3 sequence is CSVEFSYNEQFF. In DNA, the CDR3 is TGCAGCGTTGAATTTTCCTACAATGAGCAGTTCTTC.

This chain links TRBV3-1 with TRBJ2-7; D not certain. The germline CDR1 and CDR2 sequences are LGHDT and YNNKEL (reference sequence). The CDR3 sequence is 15 residues long. V dropped 3 bases and J dropped 2 bases, with 14 bases sitting between them. CDR3 loop: CASSQFQASPYEQYF. The CDR3 DNA follows: TGTGCCAGCAGCCAGTTTCAAGCATCGCCCTACGAGCAGTACTTC.

The rearrangement uses TRBV7-9 and TRBJ1-1, with 9 bases fitting TRBD1. CDR3 length: 17 amino acids. After removal of 7 bases from V and 0 bases from J, the junction contained 12 bases not matched to a gene. The germline gives CDR1 SEHNR, CDR2 FQNEAQ (reference sequence). CDR3 nucleotide sequence: TGTGCCAGCATCGACGTGGGACAGGGCGTAATGAACACTGAAGCTTTCTTT. It codes for CASIDVGQGVMNTEAFF.

The chain has TRBV6-4 and TRBJ2-1; D not resolved. Looked up from germline, CDR1 is MRHNA and CDR2 is SNTAGT. The CDR3 spans 13 residues. V lost 6 bases and J lost 6, with 12 bases in between. CDR3 sequence reads: CASRGPQSNEQFF. CDR3 bases: TGTGCCAGCAGGGGCCCCCAGAGCAATGAGCAGTTCTTC.

This rearrangement joins TRBV7-9 to TRBJ2-5; TRBD1 matches 8 bases. The CDR3 covers 12 residues. Unmatched junction bases numbered 6, after V lost 5 bases and J lost 10 bases. Germline CDR1 reads SEHNR; CDR2 reads FQNEAQ (reference sequence). In DNA, the CDR3 is TGTGCCAGCAGCAAGGACAGGGAAAACCAGTACTTC. It translates to CASSKDRENQYF.

The rearrangement joins TRBV7-9 to TRBJ2-7; D call uncertain. The germline V gene encodes CDR1 SEHNR and CDR2 FQNEAQ (reference sequence). V lost 8 bases and J lost 4, with 12 bases in between. This CDR3 region has 12 residues. CDR3 loop: CASGNSLYEQYF. The CDR3, as DNA: TGTGCCAGCGGAAACAGCCTTTACGAGCAGTACTTC.

This clonotype was detected a few times. The chain combines TRBV7-6 with TRBJ2-3; D gene unclear. The CDR3 totals 13 residues. Between the trimmed V and J ends, which lost 5 bases and 6 bases, there was a span of 12 bases. CDR1 is SGHVS, CDR2 FNYEAQ, per germline. The CDR3: CASSTVPTDTQYF. DNA for the CDR3: TGTGCCAGCAGCACCGTCCCTACGGATACGCAGTATTTT.

The chain is built from TRBV4-2 and TRBJ2-7, with 12 bases lining up with TRBD2. Germline V gene data show CDR1 as LGHNA and CDR2 as YNFKEQ. The trim removed 3 bases at V and 5 bases at J, leaving 8 bases unmatched. The CDR3 loop spans 16 amino acids. CDR3 sequence: CASSQLQGLAGHEQYF. CDR3 bases: TGTGCCAGCAGCCAGTTACAGGGACTAGCGGGCCACGAGCAGTACTTC.

The chain joins TRBV15 to TRBJ1-1; 7 bases match TRBD1. The CDR3 runs to 18 residues. Germline V CDR1 and CDR2: LNHNV, YYDKDF (reference sequence). Losses at the gene ends were 6 bases for V and 0 bases for J; bases not matched to a gene: 16. Here the CDR3 DNA reads TGTGCCACCAGACCCAGGTTCCTGGGACAGCGATTGAACACTGAAGCTTTCTTT. It translates to CATRPRFLGQRLNTEAFF.

The rearrangement joins TRBV12-3 or TRBV12-4 to TRBJ2-1, with TRBD2 matching 15 bases. The CDR3 totals 17 residues. The trim removed 3 bases at V and 2 bases at J, leaving 2 bases unmatched. Here the CDR3 reads CASSFRTSGRAYNEQFF. CDR3 in DNA: TGTGCCAGCAGTTTCAGGACTAGCGGGAGGGCCTACAATGAGCAGTTCTTC.

In its sample, this clonotype was seen a few times. The V and J genes are TRBV6-1 and TRBJ2-7; either TRBD1 or TRBD2 may fit D (5 bases each). V was trimmed by 10 bases and J by 6 bases, leaving 19 bases between them. Germline V lookup: CDR1 MNHNS, CDR2 SASEGT. There are 13 residues in the CDR3. CDR3 sequence reads: CAISAGTTSEQYF. The CDR3 nucleotides are TGTGCCATATCGGCCGGGACGACAAGCGAGCAGTACTTC.